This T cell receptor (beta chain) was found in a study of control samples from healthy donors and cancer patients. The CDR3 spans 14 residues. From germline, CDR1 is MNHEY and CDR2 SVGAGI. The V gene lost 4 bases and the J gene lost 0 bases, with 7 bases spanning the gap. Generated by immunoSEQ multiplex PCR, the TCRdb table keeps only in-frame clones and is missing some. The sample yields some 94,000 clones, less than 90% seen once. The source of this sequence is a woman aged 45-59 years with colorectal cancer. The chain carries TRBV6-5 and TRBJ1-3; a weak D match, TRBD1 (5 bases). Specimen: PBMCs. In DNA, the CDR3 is TGTGCCAGCAGTTGGACACTCTCTGGAAACACCATATATTTT. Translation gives CASSWTLSGNTIYF.